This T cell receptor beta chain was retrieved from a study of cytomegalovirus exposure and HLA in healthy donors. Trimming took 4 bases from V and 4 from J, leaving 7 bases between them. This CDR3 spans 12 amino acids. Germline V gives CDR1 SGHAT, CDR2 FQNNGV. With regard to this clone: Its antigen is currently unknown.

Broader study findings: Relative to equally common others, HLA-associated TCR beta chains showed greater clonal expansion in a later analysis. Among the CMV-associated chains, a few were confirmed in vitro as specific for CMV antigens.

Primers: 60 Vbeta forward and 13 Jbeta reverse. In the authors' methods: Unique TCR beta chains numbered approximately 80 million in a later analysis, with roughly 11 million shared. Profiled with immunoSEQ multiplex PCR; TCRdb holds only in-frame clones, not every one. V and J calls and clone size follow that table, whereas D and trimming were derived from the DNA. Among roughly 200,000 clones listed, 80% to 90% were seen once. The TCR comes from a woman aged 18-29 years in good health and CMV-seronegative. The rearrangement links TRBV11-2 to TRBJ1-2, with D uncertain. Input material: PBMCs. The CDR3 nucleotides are TGTGCCAGCAGCTCGGGTGCCTATGGCTACACCTTC. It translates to CASSSGAYGYTF.